This TCR beta chain is drawn from a study of blood T cell repertoires in COVID-19. Background on the study: PBMCs, B-cell-depleted T cells, or T cells were the source of the cDNA or gDNA that made up the material.

Repertoires were generated with immunoSEQ multiplex PCR, while TCRdb's copy carries only in-frame clones and drops some. The sample lists more than 85,000 clones, approximately 81% occurring once. This CDR3 has 13 residues. The germline gives CDR1 SGDLS, CDR2 YYNGEE. The ends were cut back, 0 bases at V and 6 bases at J, with 10 bases in the middle. This clone was seen more than once but under ten times. Sequenced input: peripheral blood. This TCR was recovered from a man between 60 and 70 years old with acute or convalescent COVID-19. The V gene is TRBV9, the J gene TRBJ2-7; TRBD1 is a possible D gene (5 bases). The CDR3 bases are TGTGCCAGCAGCGTAGTTCAGGGTACCGAGCAGTACTTC. It is translated as CASSVVQGTEQYF.